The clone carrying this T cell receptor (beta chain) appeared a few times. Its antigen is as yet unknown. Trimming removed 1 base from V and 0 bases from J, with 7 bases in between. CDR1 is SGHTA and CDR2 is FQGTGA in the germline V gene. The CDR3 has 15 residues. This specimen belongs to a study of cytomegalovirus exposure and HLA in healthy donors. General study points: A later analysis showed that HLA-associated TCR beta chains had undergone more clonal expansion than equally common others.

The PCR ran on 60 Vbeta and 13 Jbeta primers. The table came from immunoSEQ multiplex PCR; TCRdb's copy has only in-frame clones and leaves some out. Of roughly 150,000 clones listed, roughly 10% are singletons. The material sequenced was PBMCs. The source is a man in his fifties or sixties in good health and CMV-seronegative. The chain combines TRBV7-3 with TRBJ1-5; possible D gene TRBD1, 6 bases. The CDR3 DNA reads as TGTGCCAGCAGCTTAAACAGGGTTAGCAATCAGCCCCAGCATTTT. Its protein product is CASSLNRVSNQPQHF.